Following are 31 T cell receptor beta chains from one sample sequenced in a study of T-cell memory formation after mild COVID-19. TCRdb ran MiXCR on the 5' RACE reads and lists one entry per CDR3 protein. The repertoire holds 450,000 to 650,000 distinct CDR3 sequences, around 17% seen once, with around 12% in the top ten. The sequenced material came from PBMCs or a T cell subset sorted from them (not recorded which). The receptor set was obtained from an adult woman who had mild COVID-19 (a few samples of this study predate the infection). Cell type and time point are not known.

The chain employs TRBV7-8 and TRBJ2-7; the D gene is possibly TRBD1 (5 bases). Between the trimmed V and J ends, which lost 0 bases and 5 bases, there was a span of 8 bases. This CDR3 contains 13 residues. Germline CDR1 and CDR2: SGHVS and FQNEAQ. The CDR3 bases are TGTGCCAGCAGCTTAGCGCGCAGGGACGAGCAGTACTTC. Translating gives CASSLARRDEQYF.

There are a few counts of this clonotype. CDR3 protein: CASSLSGGEQTQYF. DNA for the CDR3: TGTGCCAGCAGCTTATCGGGGGGGGAGCAGACCCAGTACTTC. The chain is built from TRBV7-2 and TRBJ2-5; the match to TRBD2 covers 8 bases. This CDR3 has 14 amino acids. Germline CDR1 reads SGHTA; CDR2 reads FQGNSA. With V trimmed by 2 bases and J by 6 bases, 5 bases remained unmatched.

The chain recombines TRBV20-1 with TRBJ2-7; D may correspond to TRBD1 or TRBD2 (5 bases each). Per the germline V gene, CDR1 is DFQATT and CDR2 is SNEGSKA (reference sequence). Trimming cost V 4 bases and J 5 bases, with 27 bases left between them. The CDR3 covers 17 residues. CDR3 sequence: CSATTLEDTGSPHEQYF. The CDR3 nucleotides read TGCAGTGCTACGACCCTGGAGGACACGGGATCCCCCCACGAGCAGTACTTC.

The rearrangement links TRBV4-1 to TRBJ2-1; D ambiguous. V dropped 4 bases and J dropped 6 bases, with 19 bases sitting between them. Per the germline V gene, CDR1 is MGHRA and CDR2 is YSYEKL. The CDR3 loop spans 16 amino acids. CDR3 nucleotides: TGCGCCAGCAGCCCCCAGGCTAGTCCTTTCTTCAATGAGCAGTTCTTC. Residues: CASSPQASPFFNEQFF.

This clonotype was detected a few times. The chain has TRBV5-1 and TRBJ2-7; 11 bases line up with TRBD2. CDR1 is SGHRS, CDR2 YFSETQ, per germline. CDR3 length equals 15 residues. Losses at the gene ends were 5 bases for V and 7 bases for J; bases not matched to a gene: 11. The CDR3 is CASRPTSGGREEQYF. As DNA, the CDR3 is TGCGCCAGCAGGCCTACTAGCGGGGGCCGCGAGGAGCAGTACTTC.

The chain uses TRBV4-1 and TRBJ1-1, with D perhaps TRBD1 (5 bases). Germline CDR1 is MGHRA and CDR2 is YSYEKL. CDR3 size: 14 residues. V was pared by 1 base and J by 5 bases, with 11 bases between. Written as DNA, the CDR3 is TGCGCCAGCAGCCAAGCGCAGGGAGGAACTGAAGCTTTCTTT. Its protein is CASSQAQGGTEAFF.

V and J are TRBV14 and TRBJ2-5; TRBD2 matches at 10 bases. Germline lookup yields CDR1 SGHDN and CDR2 FVKESK. The CDR3 is 18 residues long. The J segment lost 4 bases and the V segment lost 3 bases, leaving 14 bases of the junction unmatched. The CDR3 region is CASSQIRPSGSVRETQYF. In DNA form, the CDR3 reads TGTGCCAGCAGCCAGATCCGACCTAGCGGGAGCGTTCGAGAGACCCAGTACTTC.

The CDR3 protein is CASSLVQFNYNEQFF. The CDR3 bases are TGCGCCAGCAGCTTGGTTCAGTTTAATTACAATGAGCAGTTCTTC. The chain couples TRBV5-1 to TRBJ2-1; D is uncertain. The germline gives CDR1 SGHRS, CDR2 YFSETQ. Trimming left V 0 bases short and J 4 bases short, with 11 bases between. The CDR3 has 15 residues.

This clonotype was detected only once. This chain uses TRBV6-5 with TRBJ1-1; maybe TRBD1 (5 bases). Germline CDR1 reads MNHEY; CDR2 reads SVGAGI. V dropped 0 bases and J dropped 4 bases, with 15 bases sitting between them. The CDR3 loop spans 16 amino acids. CDR3 loop: CASSYSRLTGSTEAFF. The CDR3 nucleotides are TGTGCCAGCAGTTACTCGAGGTTAACAGGTAGCACTGAAGCTTTCTTT.

This clonotype has only a few counts. The gene calls are TRBV11-3 and TRBJ1-1; 8 nucleotides match TRBD1. The germline CDR1 and CDR2 sequences are SGHNT and YENEEA. V shed 5 bases, J shed 5 bases, and the junction held 4 bases outside the gene matches. This CDR3 spans 13 amino acids. CDR3 amino acids: CASSQGAGTEAFF. In DNA, the CDR3 is TGTGCCAGCAGCCAGGGGGCTGGGACTGAAGCTTTCTTT.

This clonotype was observed a few times. This chain joins TRBV6-5 and TRBJ2-1, with TRBD2 matching over 8 bases. The junction had 3 bases not matched to a gene; V was cut back by 5 bases and J by 0 bases. Germline V gene sequence: CDR1 MNHEY, CDR2 SVGAGI. CDR3 length equals 15 residues. The CDR3 DNA reads TGTGCCAGCAGTAGTAGCGGGGACTCCTACAATGAGCAGTTCTTC. This sequence encodes CASSSSGDSYNEQFF.

This clonotype was picked up many times. The V call is TRBV5-6, the J call TRBJ1-4; D gene unclear. Germline V lookup: CDR1 SGHDT, CDR2 YYEEEE. V lost 2 bases, J lost 5 bases, and 13 bases lay in between. CDR3 length: 15 amino acids. CDR3: CASSFGRRWNEKLFF. The CDR3 DNA is TGTGCCAGCAGCTTTGGACGGCGTTGGAATGAAAAACTGTTTTTT.

V is TRBV3-1 and J is TRBJ2-7; 12 bases fit TRBD2. The germline gives CDR1 LGHDT, CDR2 YNNKEL (reference sequence). The junction had 5 bases not matched to a gene; V was cut back by 2 bases and J by 3 bases. The CDR3 length is 16 residues. DNA of the CDR3: TGTGCCAGCAGCCAATCCGGACTAGCGGGAATCTACGAGCAGTACTTC. This sequence encodes CASSQSGLAGIYEQYF.

This clonotype was seen only a few times. J is TRBJ2-3 and V is TRBV4-1; TRBD2 aligns across 10 bases. Trimming cost V 0 bases and J 3 bases; bases outside gene matches: 15. This CDR3 has 20 residues. CDR1 is MGHRA and CDR2 is YSYEKL in the germline V gene. As DNA, the CDR3 is TGCGCCAGCAGCCAAGAGCATTATGGGGAGGGGACTAGCGAGACAGATACGCAGTATTTT. This codes for CASSQEHYGEGTSETDTQYF.

CDR3 bases: TGTGCCAGCAGCTTATCTATCGCGGCCAATCAGCCCCAGCATTTT. Translating gives CASSLSIAANQPQHF. The chain joins TRBV7-8 to TRBJ1-5; D not certain. The CDR3 has 15 amino acids. The germline V gene has CDR1 SGHVS and CDR2 FQNEAQ. Trimming removed 2 bases from V and 3 bases from J, with 11 bases in between.

This clonotype was detected a few times. The genes are TRBV20-1 and TRBJ2-2; D might be TRBD2 (6 bases). V lost 5 bases, J lost 3 bases, and 10 bases lay in between. The V gene's germline CDR1 is DFQATT and CDR2 SNEGSKA (reference sequence). This CDR3 is 13 amino acids long. In DNA form, the CDR3 reads TGCAGTGCTGGTAGCGGATACACCGGGGAGCTGTTTTTT. It translates to CSAGSGYTGELFF.

This clonotype was seen more than once but under ten times. This chain uses TRBV2 with TRBJ2-3; 8 nucleotides line up with TRBD2. V was clipped by 8 bases and J by 0 bases; unmatched bases: 7. Germline CDR1 reads SNHLY; CDR2 reads FYNNEI. The CDR3 has 15 amino acids. The CDR3 reads CASHTSGGSTDTQYF. In DNA, the CDR3 is TGTGCCAGCCACACTAGCGGAGGTAGCACAGATACGCAGTATTTT.

This chain joins TRBV19 and TRBJ1-2; D ambiguous. Trimming took off 11 bases at V and 8 bases at J, with 21 bases between the two ends. The CDR3 length is 13 residues. Germline CDR1 and CDR2: LNHDA and SQIVND (reference sequence). CDR3 sequence (DNA): TGTGCCGCTTCTTCGACGGCCTTTGAGGGCTACACCTTC. Amino acid sequence: CAASSTAFEGYTF.

This clonotype turned up a few times. The gene calls are TRBV5-1 and TRBJ2-1; 7 bases match TRBD1. The CDR3 totals 15 residues. V trimming: 3 bases; J trimming: 5 bases; junction bases outside the gene matches: 8. Germline-derived CDR1 and CDR2 are SGHRS and YFSETQ. For the CDR3, the DNA is TGCGCCAGCAGCTCCGGGACAGCGTTAAACAATGAGCAGTTCTTC. It translates to CASSSGTALNNEQFF.

The chain recombines TRBV4-2 with TRBJ2-5, with 10 nucleotides matching TRBD2. The germline V gene has CDR1 LGHNA and CDR2 YNFKEQ. The CDR3 runs 17 residues. The junction had 15 bases not matched to a gene; V was cut back by 6 bases and J by 5 bases. CDR3 nucleotide sequence: TGTGCCAGCAGGAAGTCAGGAAGCGGGGGGGCCGGGGAGACCCAGTACTTC. It yields the protein CASRKSGSGGAGETQYF.

This clonotype was seen only a few times. The J gene is TRBJ2-7, the V gene TRBV9; the D gene is possibly TRBD2 (6 bases). V gave up 0 bases and J gave up 1 base, with 11 bases separating them. The CDR3 sequence is 15 residues long. The germline V gene has CDR1 SGDLS and CDR2 YYNGEE. The CDR3 coding sequence is TGTGCCAGCAGCGTAGTAGCGGAGCCTTCCTACGAGCAGTACTTC. Its protein is CASSVVAEPSYEQYF.

J is TRBJ1-1 and V is TRBV5-1; D remains unclear. The V gene's germline CDR1 is SGHRS and CDR2 YFSETQ. V lost 4 bases to trimming and J lost 3 bases, with 19 bases between them. This CDR3 contains 16 residues. The DNA of the CDR3 is TGCGCCAGCAGCGCCCCGACGGGGATGGAGGACACTGAAGCTTTCTTT. The encoded protein is CASSAPTGMEDTEAFF.

This clonotype turned up a few times. The genes are TRBV6-5 and TRBJ2-1; 8 bases map to TRBD1. V shed 6 bases and J 5 bases; nucleotides not matched to a gene: 9. From germline, CDR1 is MNHEY and CDR2 SVGAGI. CDR3 length: 15 residues. The CDR3: CASSLTGGYDNEQFF. The CDR3 region has the DNA TGTGCCAGCAGCCTAACAGGGGGTTACGACAATGAGCAGTTCTTC.

The CDR3 region is CASRQTFSYEQYF. For the CDR3, the DNA is TGTGCCAGCAGACAGACATTCTCCTACGAGCAGTACTTC. V usage is TRBV12-3 or TRBV12-4 and J usage is TRBJ2-7; D is unclear. This CDR3 comprises 13 residues. Deletions cut 6 bases from V and 0 bases from J, with 9 bases between.

This clonotype has just a few counts. A much larger clone lies one base from this, so it may be a read error. This chain uses TRBV7-2 with TRBJ1-5, with D tentatively TRBD1 (5 bases). The CDR3 has 13 residues. The germline V and J ends were trimmed by 2 bases and 6 bases, with 8 bases remaining between them. Germline lookup yields CDR1 SGHTA and CDR2 FQGNSA. The CDR3 loop reads CASSLRGGQPQHF. The CDR3 nucleotides are TGTGCCAGCAGCTTACGGGGGGGTCAGCCCCAGCATTTT. The variable domain in full, completed from reference TRBV7-2 and TRBJ1-5, reads GAGVSQSPSNKVTEKGKDVELRCDPISGHTALYWYRQSLGQGLEFLIYFQGNSAPDKSGLPSDRFSAERTGGSVSTLTIQRTQQEDSAVYLCASSLRGGQPQHFGDGTRLSIL.

J is TRBJ2-3 and V is TRBV12-3 or TRBV12-4; maybe TRBD1 (5 bases). V lost 6 bases, J lost 9 bases, and 13 bases lay in between. This CDR3 is built from 12 residues. The CDR3 region has the DNA TGTGCCAGCAGCCCCGGCTGGGGCACGCAGTATTTT. Translation: CASSPGWGTQYF.

The chain links TRBV2 to TRBJ2-7; 8 positions agree with TRBD1. The length of the CDR3 is 19 residues. The germline CDR1 and CDR2 sequences are SNHLY and FYNNEI. V lost 6 bases to trimming and J lost 0 bases; unmatched junction nucleotides: 19. The CDR3 reads CASRSGRGRGPNFSYEQYF. In DNA, the CDR3 is TGTGCCAGCAGAAGTGGAAGGGGCAGGGGGCCAAACTTCTCCTACGAGCAGTACTTC.

This clonotype was counted between two and nine times. The J gene is TRBJ1-1, the V gene TRBV4-1, with D perhaps TRBD1 (6 bases). Deletions cut 5 bases from V and 11 bases from J, with 18 bases between. The CDR3 has 13 residues. The germline V gene encodes CDR1 MGHRA and CDR2 YSYEKL. CDR3 region: CASSDRDTNGAFF. CDR3 sequence (DNA): TGCGCCAGCAGCGACCGGGACACCAATGGGGCTTTCTTT.

The V call is TRBV5-1, the J call TRBJ1-2; D gene uncertain. Trimming took 0 bases from V and 7 from J, leaving 13 bases between them. In germline, CDR1 is SGHRS, CDR2 YFSETQ. The CDR3 is made up of 14 amino acids. As DNA, the CDR3 is TGCGCCAGCAGCTTGGAACTCGGGCAGACTGGCTACACCTTC. This encodes CASSLELGQTGYTF.

This clonotype has more than one count but fewer than ten. This rearrangement joins TRBV7-9 to TRBJ2-1, with TRBD2 identical over 10 bases. The CDR3 extends over 18 amino acids. V shed 4 bases and J 2 bases; nucleotides not matched to a gene: 11. The germline V gene encodes CDR1 SEHNR and CDR2 FQNEAQ (reference sequence). Here the CDR3 reads CASSSKWGTSGTYNEQFF. CDR3 nucleotide sequence: TGTGCCAGCAGCTCCAAATGGGGAACTAGCGGGACCTACAATGAGCAGTTCTTC. The whole variable domain, remainder taken from reference TRBV7-9 and TRBJ2-1, is DTGVSQNPRHKITKRGQNVTFRCDPISEHNRLYWYRQTLGQGPEFLTYFQNEAQLEKSRLLSDRFSAERPKGSFSTLEIQRTEQGDSAMYLCASSSKWGTSGTYNEQFFGPGTRLTVL.

This clonotype showed up many times. The V call is TRBV12-3 or TRBV12-4, the J call TRBJ2-1; the D gene is possibly TRBD2 (5 bases). CDR3 length: 13 amino acids. The ends were cut back, 3 bases at V and 9 bases at J, with 12 bases in the middle. The DNA for the CDR3 is TGTGCCAGCAGTTTCAGAGGGAGAGCTGAGCAGTTCTTC. Translating gives CASSFRGRAEQFF.